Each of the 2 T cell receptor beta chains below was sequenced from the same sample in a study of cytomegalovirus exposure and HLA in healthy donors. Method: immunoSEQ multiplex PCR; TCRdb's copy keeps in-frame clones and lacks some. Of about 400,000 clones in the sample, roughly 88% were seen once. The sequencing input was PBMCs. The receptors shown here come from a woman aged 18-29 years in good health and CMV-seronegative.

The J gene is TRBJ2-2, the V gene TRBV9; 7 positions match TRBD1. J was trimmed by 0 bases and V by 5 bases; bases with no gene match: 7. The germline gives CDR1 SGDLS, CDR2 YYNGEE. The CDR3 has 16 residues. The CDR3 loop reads CASRLGQGANTGELFF. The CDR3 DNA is TGTGCCAGCAGGTTAGGGCAGGGGGCGAACACCGGGGAGCTGTTTTTT. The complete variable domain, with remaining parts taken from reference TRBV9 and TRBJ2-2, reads DSGVTQTPKHLITATGQRVTLRCSPRSGDLSVYWYQQSLDQGLQFLIQYYNGEERAKGNILERFSAQQFPDLHSELNLSSLELGDSALYFCASRLGQGANTGELFFGEGSRLTVL.

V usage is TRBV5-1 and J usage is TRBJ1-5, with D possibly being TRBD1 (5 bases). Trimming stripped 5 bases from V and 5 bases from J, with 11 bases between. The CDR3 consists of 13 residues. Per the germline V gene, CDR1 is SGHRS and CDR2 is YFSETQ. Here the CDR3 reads CASRTAGDQPQHF. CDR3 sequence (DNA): TGCGCCAGCAGGACAGCTGGCGATCAGCCCCAGCATTTT.